This passage covers 31 T cell receptor beta chains from one sample sequenced in a study of response to subunit inactivated influenza vaccine. In TCRdb, the RT-PCR reads were re-called with MiXCR into one record per CDR3 protein. The sample yields about 520,000 distinct CDR3 sequences, about 25% seen once. This sample comprised CD4+ T cells sorted from PBMCs, obtained more than 4 days after vaccination. Receptors were obtained from a man in his fifties who received an inactivated influenza vaccine.

The sample holds a few counts of this clonotype. The rearrangement uses TRBV7-9 and TRBJ1-5; the D gene is possibly TRBD1 (5 bases). Germline CDR1 is SEHNR and CDR2 is FQNEAQ (reference sequence). This CDR3 has 14 residues. The ends were cut back, 3 bases at V and 3 bases at J, with 9 bases in the middle. This CDR3 reads CASSFGGYNQPQHF. In nucleotides, the CDR3 is TGTGCCAGCAGCTTTGGGGGGTACAATCAGCCCCAGCATTTT.

The genes are TRBV29-1 and TRBJ2-2; tentative D call: TRBD2 (6 bases). CDR1 is SQVTM and CDR2 is ANQGSEA in the germline V gene. The CDR3 is 13 amino acids. V was shortened by 3 bases and J by 5 bases, with 10 bases between the two germline ends. CDR3 sequence: CSVDEGRTGELFF. The CDR3 DNA reads as TGCAGCGTTGATGAGGGGAGGACCGGGGAGCTGTTTTTT.

The chain links TRBV15 to TRBJ1-2, with D maybe TRBD1 (6 bases). Germline V gene sequence: CDR1 LNHNV, CDR2 YYDKDF (reference sequence). V was pared by 5 bases and J by 6 bases, with 10 bases between. The length of the CDR3 is 12 residues. CDR3: CATSAHRDGYTF. CDR3 nucleotide sequence: TGTGCCACCAGCGCTCACAGGGATGGCTACACCTTC.

V is TRBV12-3 or TRBV12-4 and J is TRBJ1-2; D gene unclear. CDR3 length: 14 residues. Between the trimmed V and J ends, which lost 3 bases and 2 bases, there was a span of 10 bases. CDR3 nucleotide sequence: TGTGCCAGCAGTTTGAGCAGTATCAACTATGGCTACACCTTC. It is translated as CASSLSSINYGYTF.

The genes are TRBV12-3 or TRBV12-4 and TRBJ2-7; 8 bases agree with TRBD1. The CDR3 extends over 14 amino acids. J was trimmed by 3 bases and V by 6 bases; bases with no gene match: 7. The CDR3 here is CASSPVGQGYEQYF. The DNA of the CDR3 is TGTGCCAGCAGCCCTGTAGGACAGGGCTACGAGCAGTACTTC.

V usage is TRBV7-2 and J usage is TRBJ2-3; D unclear. There are 13 residues in the CDR3. Germline lookup yields CDR1 SGHTA and CDR2 FQGNSA. The ends were cut back, 6 bases at V and 9 bases at J, with 16 bases in the middle. CDR3 sequence (DNA): TGTGCCAGCAGGTCGACACCCAAGGGAACGCAGTATTTT. It translates to CASRSTPKGTQYF.

The chain employs TRBV6-1 and TRBJ2-7, with a tentative D call TRBD1 (6 bases). Germline V gene sequence: CDR1 MNHNS, CDR2 SASEGT. The CDR3 runs to 13 residues. The V end lost 6 bases, the J end lost 2 bases, and 11 bases lay between the germline ends. CDR3 sequence (DNA): TGTGCCAGCAGGGACAGTACGACCTACGAGCAGTACTTC. Its translation is CASRDSTTYEQYF.

The rearrangement uses TRBV6-2 or TRBV6-3 and TRBJ2-1; 11 bases agree with TRBD2. J lost 3 bases, V lost 0 bases, and 13 bases had no gene match. Germline V gives CDR1 MNHEY, CDR2 SVGEGT. The CDR3 spans 20 residues. The DNA of the CDR3 is TGTGCCAGCAGTTACTCGGGGTCAAACCGACTAGCGGGGTACTACAATGAGCAGTTCTTC. Its protein product is CASSYSGSNRLAGYYNEQFF.

This rearrangement joins TRBV20-1 to TRBJ2-1; 8 bases match TRBD2. Germline-derived CDR1 and CDR2 are DFQATT and SNEGSKA (reference sequence). Unmatched junction bases numbered 6, after V lost 1 base and J lost 4 bases. The CDR3 consists of 15 residues. The CDR3 here is CSARAPRGGYNEQFF. The CDR3 coding sequence is TGCAGTGCTAGAGCTCCCCGCGGGGGGTACAATGAGCAGTTCTTC.

J is TRBJ2-5 and V is TRBV20-1; possible D gene TRBD2, 5 bases. CDR1 and CDR2 (germline): DFQATT, SNEGSKA (reference sequence). This CDR3 is 13 amino acids long. Trimming removed 7 bases at V and 5 bases at J, with 17 bases between. CDR3 nucleotide sequence: TGCAGTGTTGTAGCGACCAGCAGGGAGACCCAGTACTTC. Translated, it gives CSVVATSRETQYF.

The rearrangement uses TRBV5-1 and TRBJ1-4, with unresolved D. Germline V lookup: CDR1 SGHRS, CDR2 YFSETQ. Deletions cut 0 bases from V and 4 bases from J, with 7 bases between. The CDR3 runs 14 residues. CDR3 protein: CASSLGENNEKLFF. In DNA, the CDR3 is TGCGCCAGCAGCTTGGGGGAGAATAATGAAAAACTGTTTTTT.

This chain connects TRBV5-1 to TRBJ2-3; 10 nucleotides line up with TRBD2. The CDR3 totals 16 residues. Germline CDR1 and CDR2: SGHRS and YFSETQ. V gave up 4 bases and J gave up 4 bases; unmatched junction bases: 9. CDR3 sequence: CASSTSAGGGADTQYF. CDR3 bases: TGCGCCAGCAGCACGTCAGCGGGGGGGGGCGCAGATACGCAGTATTTT.

The chain employs TRBV6-1 and TRBJ1-5; a possible D gene is TRBD1 (6 bases). Trimming cost V 6 bases and J 3 bases, with 12 bases left between them. This CDR3 spans 14 amino acids. Germline CDR1 is MNHNS and CDR2 is SASEGT. The DNA of the CDR3 is TGTGCCAGCAGCTCGGACAGTAACAATCAGCCCCAGCATTTT. Protein product: CASSSDSNNQPQHF.

The rearrangement joins TRBV6-2 or TRBV6-3 to TRBJ2-4; the match to TRBD1 covers 7 bases. V lost 0 bases to trimming and J lost 0 bases; unmatched junction nucleotides: 14. Germline values: CDR1 MNHEY, CDR2 SVGEGT. This CDR3 is built from 20 residues. As DNA, the CDR3 is TGTGCCAGCAGTTACTCTTGGGACAGCAAATTTCGATTAGCCAAAAACATTCAGTACTTC. This encodes CASSYSWDSKFRLAKNIQYF.

V gene TRBV5-1 combines with J gene TRBJ2-5; 7 bases match TRBD2. The J segment lost 5 bases and the V segment lost 5 bases, leaving 9 bases of the junction unmatched. This CDR3 spans 14 amino acids. Germline values: CDR1 SGHRS, CDR2 YFSETQ. The CDR3: CASRGLAAGETQYF. The CDR3 DNA reads TGCGCCAGCAGAGGTCTAGCGGCTGGGGAGACCCAGTACTTC.

This rearrangement joins TRBV20-1 to TRBJ2-5; TRBD2 matches at 8 bases. CDR3 length equals 15 residues. From germline, CDR1 is DFQATT and CDR2 SNEGSKA (reference sequence). V shed 4 bases and J 5 bases; nucleotides not matched to a gene: 12. The CDR3 spells CSATQQAGAGETQYF. The CDR3, as DNA: TGCAGTGCTACCCAGCAAGCGGGGGCCGGGGAGACCCAGTACTTC.

The chain combines TRBV10-3 with TRBJ2-7, with 11 bases lining up with TRBD1. The CDR3 loop spans 14 amino acids. V shed 4 bases, J shed 6 bases, and the junction held 5 bases outside the gene matches. Germline CDR1 and CDR2: ENHRY and SYGVKD. CDR3 loop: CAISVGTGGFEQYF. The DNA for the CDR3 is TGTGCCATCAGTGTAGGGACAGGGGGGTTCGAGCAGTACTTC.

The rearrangement joins TRBV10-3 to TRBJ1-2, with D maybe TRBD1 (5 bases). Germline CDR1 reads ENHRY; CDR2 reads SYGVKD. CDR3 size: 17 residues. The germline V and J ends were trimmed by 1 base and 8 bases, with 23 bases remaining between them. The DNA of the CDR3 is TGTGCCATCAGTGAGTGGAGTGGGCCAGGGAGTCGAGAAGGCTACACCTTC. Translation: CAISEWSGPGSREGYTF.

This clonotype has only a few counts. J is TRBJ1-3 and V is TRBV14; no clear D gene. The germline V gene encodes CDR1 SGHDN and CDR2 FVKESK. This CDR3 is built from 14 residues. With 4 bases removed from V and 0 bases from J, the gap between germline ends came to 7 bases. CDR3 amino acids: CASSLGTSGNTIYF. The CDR3 nucleotides are TGTGCCAGCAGCCTGGGAACCTCTGGAAACACCATATATTTT.

The chain uses TRBV14 and TRBJ2-5; no firm D call. There are 13 residues in the CDR3. V lost 0 bases and J lost 5, with 7 bases in between. CDR1 and CDR2 (germline): SGHDN, FVKESK. The CDR3 protein is CASSQDLVETQYF. CDR3 DNA sequence: TGTGCCAGCAGCCAAGATTTAGTGGAGACCCAGTACTTC.

The rearrangement joins TRBV20-1 to TRBJ2-7; D call uncertain. This CDR3 region has 12 residues. Germline V gene sequence: CDR1 DFQATT, CDR2 SNEGSKA (reference sequence). V shed 0 bases and J shed 3 bases, with 6 bases lying between them. CDR3 protein: CSAREVNYEQYF. DNA for the CDR3: TGCAGTGCTAGAGAAGTAAACTACGAGCAGTACTTC.

This chain connects TRBV25-1 to TRBJ2-6; 7 bases agree with TRBD1. The germline V gene has CDR1 MGHDK and CDR2 SYGVNS. With V trimmed by 5 bases and J by 0 bases, 7 bases remained unmatched. The CDR3 sequence is 17 residues long. CDR3 protein: CASSSQGVLSGANVLTF. CDR3 DNA sequence: TGTGCCAGCAGTAGTCAGGGGGTTCTCTCTGGGGCCAACGTCCTGACTTTC.

V usage is TRBV5-1 and J usage is TRBJ2-3; D uncertain. The CDR3 spans 17 residues. Trimming took 0 bases from V and 10 from J, leaving 24 bases between them. Germline values: CDR1 SGHRS, CDR2 YFSETQ. The CDR3 spells CASSLDLSSGTANAQYF. DNA for the CDR3: TGCGCCAGCAGCTTGGATTTGTCTAGTGGTACGGCAAATGCGCAGTATTTT.

The genes are TRBV20-1 and TRBJ2-3, with 9 bases matching TRBD1. This CDR3 spans 15 amino acids. V was pared by 5 bases and J by 5 bases, with 11 bases of the junction left unmatched. CDR1 is DFQATT and CDR2 is SNEGSKA in the germline V gene (reference sequence). The CDR3 reads CSADPGQGLGDTQYF. The CDR3 DNA is TGCAGTGCTGATCCGGGACAGGGCTTAGGAGATACGCAGTATTTT.

For the CDR3, the DNA is TGCGCCAGCAGCCTCGGGACTAGCGGGAGACTTCGCACAGATACGCAGTATTTT. Amino acids: CASSLGTSGRLRTDTQYF. The V gene is TRBV5-1, the J gene TRBJ2-3; 14 bases are a match to TRBD2. Germline values: CDR1 SGHRS, CDR2 YFSETQ. CDR3 length: 18 amino acids. The junction had 8 bases not matched to a gene; V was cut back by 4 bases and J by 1 base.

To note about this clonotype: This could be a read error, since a much larger clone is one nucleotide away. The rearrangement uses TRBV29-1 and TRBJ2-7; the match to TRBD1 covers 8 bases. The V gene's germline CDR1 is SQVTM and CDR2 ANQGSEA. This CDR3 has 13 amino acids. CDR3: CSVGTGPTYEHYF. CDR3 nucleotides: TGCAGCGTTGGGACAGGGCCCACCTACGAGCATTACTTC.

This clonotype was counted between two and nine times. The V and J genes are TRBV28 and TRBJ2-7; TRBD1 or TRBD2 may be the D gene (5 bases each). Trimming shortened V by 10 bases and J by 6 bases, and 16 bases separated the two germline ends. CDR3 length equals 12 residues. The germline V gene encodes CDR1 MDHEN and CDR2 SYDVKM. The CDR3 sequence is CATFRRDGEQYF. The CDR3 DNA reads as TGTGCCACCTTCCGCAGGGACGGCGAGCAGTACTTC.

This clonotype was counted between two and nine times. The chain joins TRBV5-1 to TRBJ2-2, with D unresolved. Germline CDR1 is SGHRS and CDR2 is YFSETQ. This CDR3 region has 16 residues. V dropped 0 bases and J dropped 1 base, with 10 bases sitting between them. The CDR3, as DNA: TGCGCCAGCAGCTTGGTGGTTGGGCAGAACACCGGGGAGCTGTTTTTT. It is translated as CASSLVVGQNTGELFF.

This clonotype was seen ten or more times. This sequence joins TRBV12-3 or TRBV12-4 and TRBJ2-3, with 8 bases fitting TRBD1. V lost 6 bases to trimming and J lost 3 bases; unmatched junction nucleotides: 8. The CDR3 is 15 residues long. CDR3 nucleotides: TGTGCCAGCAGCCCCGGACAGGGACGGACAGATACGCAGTATTTT. Protein: CASSPGQGRTDTQYF.

CDR3 in DNA: TGCAGTGCTAGAGAGGGGACTAGCGGGAAATCCTACAATGAGCAGTTCTTC. Translation gives CSAREGTSGKSYNEQFF. The gene calls are TRBV20-1 and TRBJ2-1; 13 positions agree with TRBD2. CDR3 length: 17 amino acids. Germline loops: CDR1 DFQATT, CDR2 SNEGSKA (reference sequence). V lost 0 bases to trimming and J lost 1 base; unmatched junction nucleotides: 3.

The chain is built from TRBV6-1 and TRBJ2-5; the D call may be TRBD1 or TRBD2 (5 bases each). V lost 8 bases and J lost 1, with 14 bases in between. Germline V CDR1 and CDR2: MNHNS, SASEGT. The CDR3 runs 14 residues. Here the CDR3 reads CASFGGRAQETQYF. The CDR3 DNA reads as TGTGCCAGCTTTGGGGGTAGGGCCCAAGAGACCCAGTACTTC.